The clone carrying this T cell receptor (beta chain) appeared once. What it binds is unknown. The data originate from a study of CD8 T cells in Susac syndrome. For the study at large: When their blood was taken, the Susac syndrome patients had either not yet had any therapy, were taking corticosteroids, or were taking intravenous immunoglobulin alone.

Notes on the study in general: The study recognized that its TCR sequencing and HLA analysis covered a relatively small number of individuals.

The germline V and J ends were trimmed by 5 bases and 6 bases, with 8 bases remaining between them. This CDR3 spans 12 amino acids. The germline CDR1 and CDR2 sequences are LNHNV and YYDKDF (reference sequence). Roughly 0.45 to 1 ug RNA was reverse transcribed with random hexamers. The amplification used immunoSEQ multiplex PCR on TCR beta CDR3; it spanned 54 Vbeta and 13 Jbeta. TCRdb passed the immunoSEQ multiplex PCR reads through MiXCR, listing each CDR3 protein once. The table shows 85,000 to 130,000 distinct CDR3 sequences, with around 94% occurring only once. The chain combines TRBV15 with TRBJ2-1; TRBD2 might be the D (6 bases). The source material was CD8+ T cells from PBMCs. The sequence was collected from a human donor with Susac syndrome. CDR3 sequence: CATSLSGNEQFF. CDR3 nucleotides: TGTGCCACCAGCCTTAGCGGCAATGAGCAGTTCTTC.